Listed below are T cell receptor beta chains from one sample, sequenced in a study of CD8+CD57+ T cells in acquired aplastic anemia. From the reads, TCRdb called clonotypes with MiXCR, one entry per CDR3 protein. Of over 200,000 distinct CDR3 sequences in the sample, around 60% were seen once. Sequences were obtained from sorted CD4+, CD8+, or CD8+CD57+ T cells (not recorded which) from PBMCs. All receptors derive from a human donor in good health. CDR3s include the opening cysteine and the closing phenylalanine or tryptophan. The D gene is left open where the match is weak. Clone sizes are given selectively: once, few, many, or a class where the clone is expanded.

. | . | TRBJ2-7 | TRBV14 | TGTGCCAGCAGCCTCACCCATGGTGGCAGGTCCTACGAGCAGTACTTC | CASSLTHGGRSYEQYF
. | . | TRBJ2-2 | TRBV7-3 | TGTGCCAGCAGCTTAATAGGGGCCGGGGAGCTGTTTTTT | CASSLIGAGELFF
. | many | TRBJ1-1 | TRBV19 | TGTGCCAGTAGTGCGGAACTGAACACTGAAGCTTTCTTT | CASSAELNTEAFF
. | . | TRBJ2-7 | TRBV7-2 | TGTGCCAGCAGTTTCGGGGGAGGAGCTGGGTCCTACGAGCAGTACTTC | CASSFGGGAGSYEQYF
. | . | TRBJ2-7 | TRBV19 | TGTGCCAGTAGTATAGACGGACGCTACGAGCAGTACTTC | CASSIDGRYEQYF
. | . | TRBJ1-2 | TRBV20-1 | TGCAGTGCTACCGACCCTGGGGGGGAGAATGGCTACACCTTC | CSATDPGGENGYTF
. | . | TRBJ2-7 | TRBV12-3/TRBV12-4 | TGTGCCAGCAGTTTTAGCCCTCCCCCCTACGAGCAGTACTTC | CASSFSPPPYEQYF
. | many | TRBJ2-3 | TRBV7-8 | TGTGCCAGCAGCTTATGGGCTAGTGGGGGGGATACGCAGTATTTT | CASSLWASGGDTQYF
. | . | TRBJ2-7 | TRBV7-2 | TGTGCCAGCGGCTTAGGACTAATGGCCGAGCAGTACTTC | CASGLGLMAEQYF
. | few | TRBJ2-2 | TRBV15 | TGTGCCACCAGCAGACAGGGTCTGTCCTACGAGGAGCTGTTTTTT | CATSRQGLSYEELFF
. | . | TRBJ2-5 | TRBV20-1 | TGCAGTGCTAGAGGGTTGTCGAACAGTGAAGAGACCCAGTACTTC | CSARGLSNSEETQYF
. | many | TRBJ2-7 | TRBV2 | TGTGCCAGCACTCGATACTACGAGCAGTACTTC | CASTRYYEQYF
. | many | TRBJ2-2 | TRBV7-9 | TGTGCCAGCAGACCCGTCGAGGCTGCGGACGAGAACACCGGGGAGCTGTTTTTT | CASRPVEAADENTGELFF
TRBD2 | . | TRBJ2-7 | TRBV20-1 | TGCAGTGCCACGACTAGCGGGTTACACGAGCAGTACTTC | CSATTSGLHEQYF
. | . | TRBJ2-5 | TRBV6-4 | TGTGCCAGCAGGGGGGCGGGGACACCTGAGGAGACCCAGTACTTC | CASRGAGTPEETQYF
. | many | TRBJ2-7 | TRBV29-1 | TGCAGCGTTGGACTGCGGGAGCAGTACTTC | CSVGLREQYF
. | many | TRBJ2-2 | TRBV15 | TGTGCCACCAGCACTAGAGGAGGGAACACCGGGGAGCTGTTTTTT | CATSTRGGNTGELFF
. | . | TRBJ2-2 | TRBV7-6 | TGTGCCAGCAGCTTAGGTCCAGGGGCAAACGGGGAGCTGTTTTTT | CASSLGPGANGELFF
. | . | TRBJ2-2 | TRBV5-6 | TGTGCCAGCAGCCCTTACCGCCTCAACACCGGGGAGCTGTTTTTT | CASSPYRLNTGELFF
. | . | TRBJ1-6 | TRBV11-1 | TGTGCCAGCAGCTTAGGAAGGACGGACAATTCACCCCTCCACTTT | CASSLGRTDNSPLHF
TRBD1 | . | TRBJ2-1 | TRBV2 | TGTGCCATCCGGGACAGATACAATGAGCAGTTCTTC | CAIRDRYNEQFF
. | . | TRBJ1-1 | TRBV14 | TGTGCCAGCAGCCAACAACCATCACTCGGAGCTTTCTTT | CASSQQPSLGAFF
TRBD2 | few | TRBJ2-7 | TRBV7-2 | TGTGCCAGCAGCTTACGCGGGGGGGGAGAGCAGTACTTC | CASSLRGGGEQYF
. | . | TRBJ2-2 | TRBV7-2 | TGTGCCAGCAGCTTGGTAGCGAGAACCGGGGAGCTGTTTTTT | CASSLVARTGELFF
TRBD1 | . | TRBJ2-7 | TRBV19 | TGTGCCAGTAGTCCTACAGGGGACGGCGAGCAGTACTTC | CASSPTGDGEQYF